This T cell receptor (beta chain) comes out of a study of blood T cell repertoires in COVID-19. Study information: Both acute and convalescent COVID-19 samples were obtained from the United States, Italy and Spain.

In the original analysis: Nucleated cell counts were estimated from reference gene primer amplification. Clones were read by immunoSEQ multiplex PCR, and TCRdb kept only the in-frame ones, dropping some. V and J calls and clone size are those listed in that table; D and trimming were worked out from the DNA. The sample holds about 180,000 clones, over 75% seen once. The germline V and J ends were trimmed by 8 bases and 3 bases, with 8 bases remaining between them. CDR3 size: 11 residues. Germline V lookup: CDR1 MDHEN, CDR2 SYDVKM. The gene calls are TRBV28 and TRBJ2-7; D remains unclear. Sample: peripheral blood. The TCR was taken from a man between 60 and 75 years old with acute or convalescent COVID-19. The DNA of the CDR3 is TGTGCCAGCCAAGCAGGCTACGAGCAGTACTTC. Translation gives CASQAGYEQYF.